The clone carrying this TCR beta chain was recorded at least ten times. This specimen comes from a study of T-cell reconstitution after alpha-beta-depleted transplantation in children. This CDR3 contains 11 residues. Germline lookup yields CDR1 MGHDK and CDR2 SYGVNS. Trimming stripped 8 bases from V and 2 bases from J, with 7 bases between. Unique molecular identifiers were used to barcode this TCRbeta library. MiXCR, run by TCRdb on the PCR reads, gives a single entry per CDR3 protein. The data show 240,000 or so distinct CDR3 sequences, with 6.5% to 10% seen just once and roughly 5.8% held by the top ten.

The sequences come from PBMCs, mostly from graft donor cells, collected 180 days after TCRalphabeta/CD19-depleted stem cell transplant. The TCR was taken from a male patient younger than 18 who had a stem cell transplant for acute lymphoblastic leukemia, so the T cells may come from the graft donor. The chain joins TRBV25-1 to TRBJ2-7, with unresolved D. The CDR3 here is CASGSPYEQYF. CDR3 coding DNA: TGTGCCAGCGGGTCTCCCTACGAGCAGTACTTC.